This is a list of T cell receptor beta chains from one sample in a study of cytomegalovirus exposure and HLA in healthy donors. Here immunoSEQ multiplex PCR was the method, and the copy in TCRdb shows in-frame clones only, minus some. Seen here are 90,000 to 150,000 clones, roughly 80% observed once, and the top ten hold 4.1%. Sequenced material: PBMCs. These receptors came from a woman aged 40 to 55 in good health and CMV-seronegative. CDR3s include the opening cysteine and the closing phenylalanine or tryptophan. The D gene is left open where the match is weak. Where a row states a size, it is once, few, many or the class of an expanded clone; other rows omit it.

v_gene: TRBV28; j_gene: TRBJ1-5; d_gene: TRBD1; abundance: .; CDR3aa: CASRGGTGHQPQHF; CDR3nt: TGTGCCAGCAGGGGAGGGACAGGCCATCAGCCCCAGCATTTT
v_gene: TRBV6-4; j_gene: TRBJ1-2; d_gene: .; abundance: .; CDR3aa: CASSDRGGVGYTF; CDR3nt: TGTGCCAGCAGTGACAGAGGAGGAGTTGGCTACACCTTC
v_gene: TRBV5-1; j_gene: TRBJ1-2; d_gene: TRBD1; abundance: .; CDR3aa: CASSLADREVYGYTF; CDR3nt: TGCGCCAGCAGCCTGGCGGACAGGGAAGTTTATGGCTACACCTTC
v_gene: TRBV7-2; j_gene: TRBJ2-4; d_gene: .; abundance: .; CDR3aa: CASSNTGLENIQYF; CDR3nt: TGTGCCAGCAGCAATACAGGGTTGGAAAACATTCAGTACTTC
v_gene: TRBV28; j_gene: TRBJ2-1; d_gene: .; abundance: .; CDR3aa: CASSLVGAGGNEQFF; CDR3nt: TGTGCCAGCAGTTTGGTGGGGGCAGGGGGGAATGAGCAGTTCTTC
v_gene: TRBV11-2; j_gene: TRBJ2-3; d_gene: TRBD2; abundance: once; CDR3aa: CASSSQAGLAANTDTQYF; CDR3nt: TGTGCCAGCAGCTCCCAGGCGGGACTAGCGGCGAACACAGATACGCAGTATTTT
v_gene: TRBV6-4; j_gene: TRBJ2-1; d_gene: .; abundance: .; CDR3aa: CASRPQWGDNEQFF; CDR3nt: TGTGCCAGCAGACCACAATGGGGGGACAATGAGCAGTTCTTC
v_gene: TRBV4-2; j_gene: TRBJ2-7; d_gene: TRBD2; abundance: once; CDR3aa: CASSLEAGLAYEQYF; CDR3nt: TGTGCCAGCAGCCTAGAAGCGGGACTAGCCTACGAGCAGTACTTC
v_gene: TRBV5-4; j_gene: TRBJ2-2; d_gene: .; abundance: .; CDR3aa: CASSLGLRGPIQGELFF; CDR3nt: TGTGCCAGCAGCTTGGGATTGCGGGGGCCCATCCAGGGGGAGCTGTTTTTT
v_gene: TRBV7-6; j_gene: TRBJ2-2; d_gene: TRBD2; abundance: .; CDR3aa: CASSDGTSGGRNTGELFF; CDR3nt: TGTGCCAGCAGCGACGGGACTAGCGGGGGGCGCAACACCGGGGAGCTGTTTTTT
v_gene: TRBV7-3; j_gene: TRBJ2-2; d_gene: .; abundance: once; CDR3aa: CASSTYRDTGELFF; CDR3nt: TGTGCCAGCAGCACGTACAGGGATACCGGGGAGCTGTTTTTT
v_gene: TRBV5-8; j_gene: TRBJ2-3; d_gene: TRBD2; abundance: .; CDR3aa: CASLLAGTTDTQYF; CDR3nt: TGTGCCAGCCTACTAGCGGGAACCACAGATACGCAGTATTTT
v_gene: TRBV4-1; j_gene: TRBJ1-4; d_gene: .; abundance: .; CDR3aa: CASSPPGKNEKLFF; CDR3nt: TGCGCCAGCAGCCCCCCAGGGAAGAATGAAAAACTGTTTTTT
v_gene: TRBV28; j_gene: TRBJ2-3; d_gene: TRBD1; abundance: once; CDR3aa: CASSLGTGVTDTQYF; CDR3nt: TGTGCCAGCAGTTTGGGGACAGGGGTGACAGATACGCAGTATTTT
v_gene: TRBV10-3; j_gene: TRBJ2-7; d_gene: .; abundance: .; CDR3aa: CAARGRSYEQYF; CDR3nt: TGTGCCGCCAGGGGTCGGTCCTACGAGCAGTACTTC
v_gene: TRBV18; j_gene: TRBJ1-1; d_gene: .; abundance: .; CDR3aa: CASSPPNGQTATEAFF; CDR3nt: TGTGCCAGCTCACCACCTAACGGACAAACAGCCACTGAAGCTTTCTTT
v_gene: TRBV6-1; j_gene: TRBJ2-6; d_gene: TRBD1; abundance: few; CDR3aa: CASKQGAGANVLTF; CDR3nt: TGTGCCAGCAAGCAGGGGGCGGGGGCCAACGTCCTGACTTTC
v_gene: TRBV6-1; j_gene: TRBJ1-1; d_gene: TRBD1; abundance: .; CDR3aa: CASSEGAGGGTEAFF; CDR3nt: TGTGCCAGCAGTGAAGGGGCAGGGGGCGGCACTGAAGCTTTCTTT
v_gene: TRBV18; j_gene: TRBJ2-7; d_gene: .; abundance: once; CDR3aa: CASYHPSEAGEQYF; CDR3nt: TGTGCCAGCTATCACCCGAGCGAGGCGGGGGAGCAGTACTTC
v_gene: TRBV4-3; j_gene: TRBJ2-5; d_gene: .; abundance: .; CDR3aa: CASSRRGAGWGETQYF; CDR3nt: TGCGCCAGCAGCCGCCGTGGCGCGGGATGGGGAGAGACCCAGTACTTC
v_gene: TRBV9; j_gene: TRBJ2-2; d_gene: TRBD1; abundance: .; CDR3aa: CASSPSLTGGTGELFF; CDR3nt: TGTGCCAGCAGCCCGTCCTTGACAGGGGGCACCGGGGAGCTGTTTTTT
v_gene: TRBV27; j_gene: TRBJ2-4; d_gene: .; abundance: once; CDR3aa: CASSQRGGAKNIQYF; CDR3nt: TGTGCCAGCAGTCAAAGAGGGGGAGCCAAAAACATTCAGTACTTC
v_gene: TRBV13; j_gene: TRBJ2-3; d_gene: TRBD2; abundance: once; CDR3aa: CASSLGFSGGTDTQYF; CDR3nt: TGTGCCAGCAGCTTAGGGTTTAGCGGGGGCACAGATACGCAGTATTTT
v_gene: TRBV2; j_gene: TRBJ1-2; d_gene: .; abundance: .; CDR3aa: CASSWTEIYGYTF; CDR3nt: TGTGCCAGCAGTTGGACAGAAATCTATGGCTACACCTTC
v_gene: TRBV7-6; j_gene: TRBJ2-7; d_gene: .; abundance: .; CDR3aa: CASSSASRGGEQYF; CDR3nt: TGTGCCAGCAGCTCGGCCTCAAGGGGCGGCGAGCAGTACTTC
v_gene: TRBV5-8; j_gene: TRBJ1-6; d_gene: .; abundance: few; CDR3aa: CASSLQDYNSPLHF; CDR3nt: TGTGCCAGCAGCTTACAGGACTATAATTCACCCCTCCACTTT
v_gene: TRBV7-9; j_gene: TRBJ2-2; d_gene: .; abundance: .; CDR3aa: CASSLASGADTGEPFF; CDR3nt: TGTGCCAGCAGCTTAGCATCAGGGGCGGACACCGGGGAGCCGTTTTTT
v_gene: TRBV19; j_gene: TRBJ2-5; d_gene: TRBD2; abundance: .; CDR3aa: CASSGLAGGQETQYF; CDR3nt: TGTGCCAGTAGTGGTTTAGCGGGAGGACAAGAGACCCAGTACTTC
v_gene: TRBV5-1; j_gene: TRBJ2-5; d_gene: .; abundance: few; CDR3aa: CASSQQWSGLGQETQYF; CDR3nt: TGCGCCAGCAGCCAGCAATGGTCAGGGTTAGGGCAAGAGACCCAGTACTTC
v_gene: TRBV25-1; j_gene: TRBJ2-7; d_gene: TRBD2; abundance: medium-sized; CDR3aa: CASSPGTMNEQYF; CDR3nt: TGTGCCAGCAGTCCCGGGACTATGAACGAGCAGTACTTC
v_gene: TRBV18; j_gene: TRBJ2-5; d_gene: TRBD1; abundance: once; CDR3aa: CASSPLTGSETQYF; CDR3nt: TGTGCCAGCTCACCCCTGACAGGGTCGGAGACCCAGTACTTC
v_gene: TRBV11-3; j_gene: TRBJ1-6; d_gene: .; abundance: few; CDR3aa: CASSLIGSSYNSPLHF; CDR3nt: TGTGCCAGCAGCTTAATTGGTAGCTCCTATAATTCACCCCTCCACTTT
v_gene: TRBV12-5; j_gene: TRBJ2-7; d_gene: TRBD2; abundance: .; CDR3aa: CASGLTTSGRAVFSFKQYF; CDR3nt: TGTGCTAGTGGTTTGACAACTAGCGGGAGGGCCGTGTTTTCCTTCAAGCAGTACTTC
v_gene: TRBV25-1; j_gene: TRBJ2-1; d_gene: .; abundance: .; CDR3aa: CASSGGPRERQIF; CDR3nt: TGTGCCAGCAGTGGGGGGCCCCGCGAGCGGCAGATCTTC
v_gene: TRBV19; j_gene: TRBJ1-1; d_gene: TRBD1; abundance: .; CDR3aa: CASSPIQGMNTEAFF; CDR3nt: TGTGCCAGTAGTCCGATACAGGGGATGAACACTGAAGCTTTCTTT
v_gene: TRBV28; j_gene: TRBJ1-3; d_gene: .; abundance: once; CDR3aa: CASSLMTSSGNTIYF; CDR3nt: TGTGCCAGCAGTTTAATGACTAGCTCTGGAAACACCATATATTTT
v_gene: TRBV6-5; j_gene: TRBJ2-5; d_gene: .; abundance: few; CDR3aa: CASSFAREVQETQYF; CDR3nt: TGTGCCAGCAGTTTCGCCAGGGAGGTCCAAGAGACCCAGTACTTC
v_gene: TRBV2; j_gene: TRBJ2-7; d_gene: .; abundance: .; CDR3aa: CASGGTQLPYEQYF; CDR3nt: TGTGCCAGCGGGGGGACTCAGCTCCCCTACGAGCAGTACTTC
v_gene: TRBV6-5; j_gene: TRBJ2-3; d_gene: .; abundance: once; CDR3aa: CASRLPGNTDTQYF; CDR3nt: TGTGCCAGCCGTTTGCCGGGAAACACAGATACGCAGTATTTT
v_gene: TRBV9; j_gene: TRBJ1-2; d_gene: .; abundance: .; CDR3aa: CASAREGPSNYGYTF; CDR3nt: TGTGCCAGCGCTAGGGAGGGGCCTTCTAACTATGGCTACACCTTC
v_gene: TRBV7-8; j_gene: TRBJ2-4; d_gene: .; abundance: .; CDR3aa: CASSSLRGNIQYF; CDR3nt: TGTGCCAGCAGCTCCCTCAGGGGAAACATTCAGTACTTC
v_gene: TRBV7-9; j_gene: TRBJ2-7; d_gene: .; abundance: .; CDR3aa: CASSPPTFPNYEQYF; CDR3nt: TGTGCCAGCAGCCCCCCGACATTTCCGAACTACGAGCAGTACTTC
v_gene: TRBV5-1; j_gene: TRBJ1-3; d_gene: .; abundance: .; CDR3aa: CASRIGADSGNTIYF; CDR3nt: TGCGCCAGCAGAATTGGGGCAGACTCTGGAAACACCATATATTTT
v_gene: TRBV28; j_gene: TRBJ2-3; d_gene: .; abundance: few; CDR3aa: CASSSSGYLDTQYF; CDR3nt: TGTGCCAGCAGTTCCAGCGGATATCTGGATACGCAGTATTTT
v_gene: TRBV15; j_gene: TRBJ2-5; d_gene: .; abundance: .; CDR3aa: CATSKGGKIGETQYF; CDR3nt: TGTGCCACCAGTAAGGGGGGGAAAATTGGGGAGACCCAGTACTTC
v_gene: TRBV6-1; j_gene: TRBJ1-3; d_gene: TRBD1; abundance: .; CDR3aa: CASSEGGQGGNTIYF; CDR3nt: TGTGCCAGCAGTGAAGGGGGACAGGGTGGAAACACCATATATTTT
v_gene: TRBV9; j_gene: TRBJ1-3; d_gene: TRBD1; abundance: .; CDR3aa: CASSVRQGADGNTIYF; CDR3nt: TGTGCCAGCAGCGTTAGACAGGGGGCGGATGGAAACACCATATATTTT
v_gene: TRBV7-6; j_gene: TRBJ2-3; d_gene: TRBD1; abundance: once; CDR3aa: CASSPDRVPDTQYF; CDR3nt: TGTGCCAGCAGCCCGGACAGGGTACCAGATACGCAGTATTTT
v_gene: TRBV6-6; j_gene: TRBJ1-2; d_gene: .; abundance: .; CDR3aa: CASSYSHLPPNYGYTF; CDR3nt: TGTGCCAGCAGTTACTCCCACCTACCGCCGAACTATGGCTACACCTTC
v_gene: TRBV9; j_gene: TRBJ2-2; d_gene: TRBD2; abundance: .; CDR3aa: CARPPRASGTSNTGELFF; CDR3nt: TGTGCCAGGCCGCCCCGGGCTAGCGGGACATCGAACACCGGGGAGCTGTTTTTT
v_gene: TRBV2; j_gene: TRBJ1-5; d_gene: .; abundance: .; CDR3aa: CASSATTDRNQPQHF; CDR3nt: TGTGCCAGCAGCGCTACGACAGATCGCAATCAGCCCCAGCATTTT
v_gene: TRBV28; j_gene: TRBJ2-1; d_gene: .; abundance: few; CDR3aa: CASSGIFSYNEQFF; CDR3nt: TGTGCCAGCTCAGGGATTTTCTCCTACAATGAGCAGTTCTTC
v_gene: TRBV5-6; j_gene: TRBJ1-6; d_gene: .; abundance: .; CDR3aa: CASSLGPPGSYNSPLHF; CDR3nt: TGTGCCAGCAGCTTGGGACCCCCGGGCTCCTATAATTCACCCCTCCACTTT
v_gene: TRBV7-9; j_gene: TRBJ2-7; d_gene: TRBD1; abundance: .; CDR3aa: CASSSSGQGHSYEQYF; CDR3nt: TGTGCCAGCAGCTCCAGTGGACAGGGGCACTCCTACGAGCAGTACTTC
v_gene: TRBV25-1; j_gene: TRBJ1-1; d_gene: TRBD1; abundance: .; CDR3aa: CASRTGGAPTNTEAFF; CDR3nt: TGTGCCAGCCGGACAGGGGGCGCCCCAACGAACACTGAAGCTTTCTTT
v_gene: TRBV27; j_gene: TRBJ1-3; d_gene: .; abundance: once; CDR3aa: CASSSWTGGLSGNTIYF; CDR3nt: TGTGCCAGCAGTTCCTGGACGGGTGGACTCTCTGGAAACACCATATATTTT
v_gene: TRBV7-9; j_gene: TRBJ1-5; d_gene: .; abundance: medium-sized; CDR3aa: CASSLNGGQPQHF; CDR3nt: TGTGCCAGCAGCTTAAACGGGGGACAGCCCCAGCATTTT
v_gene: TRBV28; j_gene: TRBJ2-7; d_gene: .; abundance: .; CDR3aa: CASSSLGQGRYEQYF; CDR3nt: TGTGCCAGCAGCTCCCTCGGACAAGGCCGATACGAGCAGTACTTC
v_gene: TRBV7-6; j_gene: TRBJ2-3; d_gene: .; abundance: once; CDR3aa: CASSPTADTQYF; CDR3nt: TGTGCCAGCAGCCCTACCGCAGATACGCAGTATTTT